This T cell receptor beta chain originates from a study of T cell repertoires in cytomegalovirus infection. Study results and limitations: What dominated the ex vivo response were HLA-C-restricted CMV-specific TCR beta clonotypes.

In TCRdb, the reads were re-called with MiXCR into one record per CDR3 protein. The sample consists of hundreds of thousands of distinct CDR3 sequences, approximately 9.5% of them appearing once. The germline V and J ends were trimmed by 5 bases and 8 bases, with 18 bases remaining between them. Germline V CDR1 and CDR2: SGHTA, FQGNSA. The CDR3 extends over 15 amino acids. This clonotype was counted many times. Its antigen is unidentified. The rearrangement links TRBV7-2 to TRBJ1-4; weak D call: TRBD1 (5 bases). Sequenced material: PBMCs. This sequence originates from a human donor in good health (CMV status not recorded). Some clones in this sample may be carry-over from other donors' samples. The CDR3 DNA reads TGTGCCAGCAGCCGGGGGGGACGGGACGGCGAAAAACTGTTTTTT. Its translation is CASSRGGRDGEKLFF. Full variable domain (remainder filled in from reference TRBV7-2 and TRBJ1-4): GAGVSQSPSNKVTEKGKDVELRCDPISGHTALYWYRQSLGQGLEFLIYFQGNSAPDKSGLPSDRFSAERTGGSVSTLTIQRTQQEDSAVYLCASSRGGRDGEKLFFGSGTQLSVL.